These 23 T cell receptor beta chains were sequenced from one sample in a study of blood T cell repertoires in COVID-19. Only in-frame clones appear in the TCRdb table, and some are missing; sequencing was by immunoSEQ multiplex PCR. Among roughly 130,000 clones listed, about 88% were seen once. The sequenced sample was PBMCs or T cells enriched from blood (not recorded which). The receptors originated from a woman aged 50 to 65 who had recovered from COVID-19.

The V call is TRBV19, the J call TRBJ1-1; the D gene is possibly TRBD1 (5 bases). The V end lost 9 bases, the J end lost 1 base, and 12 bases lay between the germline ends. The germline V gene encodes CDR1 LNHDA and CDR2 SQIVND (reference sequence). This CDR3 is built from 13 residues. CDR3 coding DNA: TGTGCCAGCCAAGCCAGGGAGAACACTGAAGCTTTCTTT. Encoded protein: CASQARENTEAFF.

The J gene is TRBJ2-3, the V gene TRBV10-3; no clear D. The CDR3 has 11 residues. Germline V gene sequence: CDR1 ENHRY, CDR2 SYGVKD. V gave up 11 bases and J gave up 5 bases, with 11 bases separating them. The CDR3 loop is CALPVLDTQYF. The CDR3 coding sequence is TGTGCCCTTCCGGTCTTAGATACGCAGTATTTT.

This sequence joins TRBV11-3 and TRBJ1-1; no reliable D call. CDR1 and CDR2 (germline): SGHNT, YENEEA. The CDR3 loop spans 12 amino acids. Trimming cost V 3 bases and J 3 bases, with 5 bases left between them. CDR3 sequence: CASSLGDTEAFF. The CDR3 DNA reads TGTGCCAGCAGCTTGGGCGACACTGAAGCTTTCTTT.

This chain uses TRBV5-4 with TRBJ2-5, with 16 bases aligning to TRBD2. The length of the CDR3 is 17 residues. V gave up 3 bases and J gave up 7 bases; unmatched junction bases: 9. Germline CDR1 SGHNT, CDR2 YYREEE (reference sequence). The CDR3 DNA sequence: TGTGCCAGCAGCTCCGGGACTAGCGGGGGGGCCGAGGGGACCCAGTACTTC. Translation: CASSSGTSGGAEGTQYF.

This clone was seen a single time. V usage is TRBV12-3 or TRBV12-4 and J usage is TRBJ1-3; no firm D call. Trimming stripped 1 base from V and 4 bases from J, with 5 bases between. This CDR3 spans 13 amino acids. This chain's CDR3 is CASSLVSGNTIYF. For the CDR3, the DNA is TGTGCCAGCAGTTTAGTCTCCGGAAACACCATATATTTT.

The V call is TRBV9, the J call TRBJ1-2; D unresolved. Trimming removed 2 bases from V and 4 bases from J, with 6 bases in between. The CDR3 runs to 12 residues. Germline-derived CDR1 and CDR2 are SGDLS and YYNGEE. The CDR3 coding sequence is TGTGCCAGCAGCGTGTCCGGCTATGGCTACACCTTC. Translation gives CASSVSGYGYTF.

The chain carries TRBV4-3 and TRBJ1-1; tentatively, D is TRBD1 (5 bases). The CDR3 runs 18 residues. Per germline, CDR1 LGHNA and CDR2 YSLEER. The V end was cut by 4 bases, the J end by 2 bases, with 23 bases between. CDR3 amino acids: CASSPKTSGGEGNTEAFF. CDR3 coding DNA: TGCGCCAGCAGCCCAAAAACTTCCGGGGGGGAGGGCAACACTGAAGCTTTCTTT.

The chain carries TRBV6-2 or TRBV6-3 and TRBJ1-5; 12 nucleotides match TRBD1. The J segment lost 6 bases and the V segment lost 6 bases, leaving 6 bases of the junction unmatched. Germline values: CDR1 MNHEY, CDR2 SVGEGT. The CDR3 contains 15 residues. CDR3 residues: CASSGTGGSAQPQHF. The CDR3 bases are TGTGCCAGCAGCGGGACAGGGGGCAGTGCTCAGCCCCAGCATTTT.

This chain joins TRBV4-3 and TRBJ2-3; TRBD2 matches at 9 bases. V shed 0 bases, J shed 2 bases, and the junction held 6 bases outside the gene matches. The CDR3 extends over 17 amino acids. CDR1 is LGHNA and CDR2 is YSLEER in the germline V gene. The CDR3 DNA sequence: TGCGCCAGCAGCCAAGACTGGAGCGGGGGGACCACAGATACGCAGTATTTT. Encoded protein: CASSQDWSGGTTDTQYF.

V and J are TRBV2 and TRBJ1-1; 8 bases agree with TRBD1. V lost 4 bases, J lost 7 bases, and 11 bases stayed unmatched. Germline CDR1 and CDR2: SNHLY and FYNNEI. This CDR3 has 15 amino acids. For the CDR3, the DNA is TGTGCCAGCAGTGGGGGCTCCTCGGGACAGGTTGAAGCTTTCTTT. It is translated as CASSGGSSGQVEAFF.

V and J are TRBV7-9 and TRBJ2-2; D remains unclear. The V end lost 2 bases, the J end lost 4 bases, and 8 bases lay between the germline ends. In germline, CDR1 is SEHNR, CDR2 FQNEAQ (reference sequence). This CDR3 has 14 residues. The CDR3 region has the DNA TGTGCCAGCAGCTTATATCGTGTCACCGGGGAGCTGTTTTTT. As protein: CASSLYRVTGELFF.

This chain links TRBV18 with TRBJ1-2; a possible D gene is TRBD1 (6 bases). V was shortened by 0 bases and J by 7 bases, with 18 bases between the two germline ends. CDR3 length equals 16 residues. Germline V lookup: CDR1 KGHSH, CDR2 LQKENI. CDR3 DNA: TGTGCCAGCTCACCACCGATGGGGCAGGGGAAAATTGGCTACACCTTC. This codes for CASSPPMGQGKIGYTF. The variable domain in full, with the rest retrieved from reference TRBV18 and TRBJ1-2, is NAGVMQNPRHLVRRRGQEARLRCSPMKGHSHVYWYRQLPEEGLKFMVYLQKENIIDESGMPKERFSAEFPKEGPSILRIQQVVRGDSAAYFCASSPPMGQGKIGYTFGSGTRLTVV.

J is TRBJ2-3 and V is TRBV10-3; 8 bases agree with TRBD1. Germline V gene lookup returns CDR1 ENHRY and CDR2 SYGVKD. CDR3 size: 14 residues. J gave up 5 bases and V 6 bases, and 7 bases lay outside the gene matches. The CDR3 reads CAIRADRGGDTQYF. CDR3 nucleotides: TGTGCCATCAGGGCAGACAGGGGCGGAGATACGCAGTATTTT.

The chain recombines TRBV6-2 or TRBV6-3 with TRBJ1-5; perhaps TRBD1 as D (5 bases). Germline CDR1 and CDR2: MNHEY and SVGEGT. V was pared by 2 bases and J by 7 bases, with 15 bases between. The CDR3 is made up of 15 amino acids. Here the CDR3 DNA reads TGTGCCAGCAGTTACAAGCGGGGGGTGGGACAGCCCCAGCATTTT. Translation gives CASSYKRGVGQPQHF.

The chain carries TRBV4-1 and TRBJ2-7, with 9 nucleotides matching TRBD2. The CDR3 is 14 residues long. V trimming: 4 bases; J trimming: 5 bases; junction bases outside the gene matches: 6. Germline V CDR1 and CDR2: MGHRA, YSYEKL. The CDR3 region is CASSLTGTSNEQYF. The CDR3 DNA is TGCGCCAGCAGCCTAACCGGGACTAGCAACGAGCAGTACTTC.

The chain links TRBV3-1 (or the pseudogene TRBV3-2) to TRBJ1-1, with a weak D call TRBD1 (6 bases). Trimming pared 4 bases from V and 5 bases from J, leaving 17 bases between. The CDR3 runs to 15 residues. Germline assignment: CDR1 LGHDT and CDR2 YNNKEL (reference sequence). Here the CDR3 DNA reads TGTGCCAGCAGCCCCCACGGGGGGCGGGAGACTGAAGCTTTCTTT. Amino acid sequence: CASSPHGGRETEAFF.

A single count supports this clone. The rearrangement joins TRBV19 to TRBJ1-6, with D perhaps TRBD1 (5 bases). CDR1 is LNHDA and CDR2 is SQIVND in the germline V gene (reference sequence). V was pared by 7 bases and J by 5 bases, with 9 bases between. CDR3 length: 13 amino acids. The CDR3 here is CASTGRNNSPLHF. DNA of the CDR3: TGTGCCAGTACAGGGAGGAATAATTCACCCCTCCACTTT. Full variable domain (outside the CDR3, taken from reference TRBV19 and TRBJ1-6): DGGITQSPKYLFRKEGQNVTLSCEQNLNHDAMYWYRQDPGQGLRLIYYSQIVNDFQKGDIAEGYSVSREKKESFPLTVTSAQKNPTAFYLCASTGRNNSPLHFGNGTRLTVT.

This chain uses TRBV5-1 with TRBJ2-5; TRBD2 matches at 7 bases. Germline V gene data show CDR1 as SGHRS and CDR2 as YFSETQ. The J segment lost 5 bases and the V segment lost 5 bases, leaving 9 bases of the junction unmatched. The CDR3 is 14 amino acids. CDR3 in amino acids: CASSSGGGEETQYF. CDR3 nucleotides: TGCGCCAGCAGTTCGGGGGGTGGGGAGGAGACCCAGTACTTC.

The chain is built from TRBV5-5 and TRBJ1-1, with TRBD1 matching 9 bases. V was pared by 4 bases and J by 5 bases, with 6 bases of the junction left unmatched. The CDR3 consists of 14 residues. The germline CDR1 and CDR2 sequences are SGHKS and YYEKEE (reference sequence). The chain's CDR3 is CASSPGQGRTEAFF. CDR3 nucleotides: TGTGCCAGCAGCCCGGGACAGGGTCGAACTGAAGCTTTCTTT.

This sequence joins TRBV29-1 and TRBJ2-5; D ambiguous. From germline, CDR1 is SQVTM and CDR2 ANQGSEA. The CDR3 is 13 residues long. V was pared by 2 bases and J by 2 bases, with 9 bases between. CDR3: CSVEMVQQETQYF. The DNA for the CDR3 is TGCAGCGTTGAAATGGTACAGCAAGAGACCCAGTACTTC.

The chain is built from TRBV7-6 and TRBJ2-1, with 11 positions matching TRBD2. Losses at the gene ends were 1 base for V and 5 bases for J; bases not matched to a gene: 4. Germline CDR1 is SGHVS and CDR2 is FNYEAQ. This CDR3 region has 16 residues. In DNA form, the CDR3 reads TGTGCCAGCAGCTTAGTTGGGACTAGCGGCGACAATGAGCAGTTCTTC. This sequence encodes CASSLVGTSGDNEQFF.

The chain has TRBV28 and TRBJ1-4; D gene ambiguous. There are 14 residues in the CDR3. CDR1 and CDR2 (germline): MDHEN, SYDVKM. V lost 3 bases, J lost 5 bases, and 10 bases lay in between. CDR3 DNA: TGTGCCAGCAGTTTGGGTAGCCGAAATGAAAAACTGTTTTTT. Translating gives CASSLGSRNEKLFF.

The chain combines TRBV3-1 (or the pseudogene TRBV3-2) with TRBJ2-7; 9 bases align to TRBD1. Germline CDR1 reads LGHDT; CDR2 reads YNNKEL (reference sequence). CDR3 length equals 15 residues. Germline trimming cut 4 bases from V and 8 bases from J; bases unmatched to any gene: 12. CDR3 DNA: TGTGCCAGCAGCCTTGCCGGGACAGGGTCAGGTCAGCAGTACTTC. Translating it yields CASSLAGTGSGQQYF.